The T cell receptor (beta chain) described here comes from a study of blood T cell repertoires in COVID-19. Study overall: Samples taken during acute and convalescent COVID-19 were collected in the United States, Italy and Spain. PBMCs, B-cell-depleted T cells, or T cells were the source of the cDNA or gDNA that made up the material.

V lost 5 bases and J lost 4, with 9 bases in between. Germline V lookup: CDR1 DFQATT, CDR2 SNEGSKA (reference sequence). The length of the CDR3 is 11 residues. Worth noting for this clone: This sample also contains other DNA sequences that code for the same CDR3.

Authors' analysis steps: Amplification of reference gene primers provided the estimated nucleated cell counts. Profiling relied on immunoSEQ multiplex PCR, and the TCRdb table lists in-frame clones only, not all of them. V and J calls and clone size are copied from that table; D and trimming were computed from the DNA. This table has roughly 200,000 clones, around 87% appearing once. The clonotype comes from a woman younger than 45 with active or convalescent COVID-19. This sequence joins TRBV20-1 and TRBJ2-7; D is possibly TRBD2 (5 bases). Sequencing used peripheral blood. The CDR3 here is CSAWTDYEQYF. In nucleotides, the CDR3 is TGCAGTGCTTGGACTGATTACGAGCAGTACTTC.